This T cell receptor (beta chain) comes out of a study of cytomegalovirus exposure and HLA in healthy donors. Study results and limitations: High specificity and sensitivity for cytomegalovirus status were reported for the classifier.

The length of the CDR3 is 16 residues. V dropped 4 bases and J dropped 0 bases, with 14 bases sitting between them. Germline V gene data show CDR1 as MRHNA and CDR2 as SNTAGT. PCR employed 60 Vbeta and 13 Jbeta primers. The protocol was immunoSEQ multiplex PCR, while the TCRdb copy is restricted to in-frame clones and leaves out a portion. The sample carries around 170,000 clones, over 75% recorded once. Details on this clone: The antigen is unknown.

The sample comprised PBMCs. This rearrangement joins TRBV6-4 to TRBJ2-3; maybe TRBD1 (6 bases). The sequence was obtained from a woman in her thirties in good health and CMV-seronegative. The CDR3 reads CASSAATGDSTDTQYF. In nucleotides, the CDR3 is TGTGCCAGCAGTGCCGCGACAGGAGACAGCACAGATACGCAGTATTTT.